Listed below are T cell receptor beta chains from one sample, sequenced in a study of beta chain features in type 1 diabetes. Sequencing used immunoSEQ multiplex PCR; TCRdb keeps in-frame clones, though not all of them. The table includes roughly 310,000 clones, approximately 9.9% detected once. Sequencing was carried out using naive CD4+ T cells from blood. The receptors stem from a woman between 25 and 40 years old in good health. Each CDR3 is given with its conserved first and last residue.

V gene	J gene	CDR3 protein
TRBV19	TRBJ2-2	CASSPSGGGNVGELFF
TRBV27	TRBJ2-3	CASSLNPSSGSFADTQYF
TRBV7-2	TRBJ2-1	CASSTYRGGNNEQFF
TRBV25-1	TRBJ2-7	CASSDSQGRDEQYF
TRBV30	TRBJ2-7	CAWSDKIAGGIAYEQYF
TRBV29-1	TRBJ2-5	CSVRQGAAETQYF
TRBV7-9	TRBJ2-7	CASSKRDTSYEQYF
TRBV11-2	TRBJ2-3	CASSRTSGSDTQYF
TRBV5-1	TRBJ1-4	CASSPPGQGYEKLFF
TRBV28	TRBJ2-5	CASSFQGAYKYF
TRBV18	TRBJ2-5	CASSRGLKGETQYF
TRBV7-3	TRBJ2-6	CASSPRGGTGANVLTF